Below are 31 T cell receptor beta chains sequenced from a single sample in a study of early T cells in non-severe SARS-CoV-2 infection. TCRdb redid the calling of the 5' RACE reads with MiXCR, one entry per CDR3 protein. The sample has approximately 81,000 distinct CDR3 sequences, less than 8% seen once. Sequenced: whole blood. Every receptor here comes from an adult who was a healthcare worker with PCR-confirmed SARS-CoV-2 infection or an uninfected control (not recorded which).

At least ten counts were recorded for this clonotype. J is TRBJ2-2 and V is TRBV6-1; D is perhaps TRBD2 (6 bases). V shed 2 bases and J shed 3 bases, with 7 bases lying between them. The CDR3 is 14 residues long. Germline CDR1 is MNHNS and CDR2 is SASEGT. The CDR3 region has the DNA TGTGCCAGCAGTGAATCGGGGGACACCGGGGAGCTGTTTTTT. Protein sequence: CASSESGDTGELFF.

This chain joins TRBV11-2 and TRBJ2-3; D call uncertain. Trimming took off 2 bases at V and 5 bases at J, with 14 bases between the two ends. CDR3 length: 15 amino acids. Germline V gene lookup returns CDR1 SGHAT and CDR2 FQNNGV. The chain's CDR3 is CASSLLTPPEDTQYF. The DNA for the CDR3 is TGTGCCAGCAGCTTACTGACTCCCCCGGAAGATACGCAGTATTTT.

The chain is built from TRBV2 and TRBJ2-1; 9 bases fit TRBD1. CDR1 and CDR2 from the germline V gene are SNHLY and FYNNEI. This CDR3 has 13 amino acids. J lost 8 bases, V lost 6 bases, and 5 bases had no gene match. The CDR3 region is CASRDRGRDEQFF. The CDR3 coding sequence is TGTGCCAGCAGGGACAGGGGCAGGGATGAGCAGTTCTTC.

This clonotype was detected ten times or more. V is TRBV10-1 and J is TRBJ2-2; D ambiguous. Germline V gene lookup returns CDR1 WNHNN and CDR2 SYGVQD (reference sequence). V shed 3 bases and J shed 0 bases, with 8 bases lying between them. This CDR3 has 15 amino acids. The CDR3 loop is CASSEGGANTGELFF. In DNA form, the CDR3 reads TGCGCCAGCAGTGAAGGTGGGGCGAACACCGGGGAGCTGTTTTTT.

This sequence joins TRBV29-1 and TRBJ2-1; no reliable D call. Trimming took 4 bases from V and 5 from J, leaving 12 bases between them. CDR1 is SQVTM, CDR2 ANQGSEA, per germline. The length of the CDR3 is 13 residues. DNA for the CDR3: TGCAGCGTTGTGGCGGATAGAGACAATGAGCAGTTCTTC. Translating gives CSVVADRDNEQFF.

There are many counts of this clonotype. The gene calls are TRBV7-9 and TRBJ1-6; D gene unclear. Between the trimmed V and J ends, which lost 1 base and 5 bases, there was a span of 6 bases. The CDR3 is 14 residues long. Germline-derived CDR1 and CDR2 are SEHNR and FQNEAQ (reference sequence). As DNA, the CDR3 is TGTGCCAGCAGCTTAGAGGCAGATAATTCACCCCTCCACTTT. It is translated as CASSLEADNSPLHF.

This chain connects TRBV20-1 to TRBJ1-1, with TRBD1 matching 9 bases. V gave up 2 bases and J gave up 1 base; unmatched junction bases: 8. This CDR3 is 16 amino acids long. Germline V gene lookup returns CDR1 DFQATT and CDR2 SNEGSKA (reference sequence). In DNA form, the CDR3 reads TGCAGTGCTAGATCACCGGGACAGGGATCGAACACTGAAGCTTTCTTT. The encoded protein is CSARSPGQGSNTEAFF.

This sequence joins TRBV19 and TRBJ1-2; no clear D gene. Trimming removed 5 bases from V and 1 base from J, with 8 bases in between. Germline V lookup: CDR1 LNHDA, CDR2 SQIVND (reference sequence). CDR3 length: 13 amino acids. The CDR3 sequence: CASSAGFNYGYTF. The CDR3 DNA sequence: TGTGCCAGTAGTGCGGGATTTAACTATGGCTACACCTTC.

The chain uses TRBV7-2 and TRBJ2-7; 8 bases align to TRBD2. V shed 5 bases and J 2 bases; nucleotides not matched to a gene: 5. CDR1 and CDR2 from the germline V gene are SGHTA and FQGNSA. CDR3 length equals 14 residues. The CDR3 DNA follows: TGTGCCAGCAGCCGAGGGACTAGTCCCTACGAGCAGTACTTC. It specifies CASSRGTSPYEQYF.

The chain recombines TRBV21-1 with TRBJ1-2. TRBV21-1 is tagged as a pseudogene. CDR3 length: 12 amino acids. The CDR3 nucleotides are TGTGCCGGCAATCGCGCGTACTATGGCTACACCTTC. It is translated as CAGNRAYYGYTF.

This clonotype was seen ten or more times. This rearrangement joins TRBV7-9 to TRBJ1-4; no clear D gene. The CDR3 runs 14 residues. Germline V CDR1 and CDR2: SEHNR, FQNEAQ (reference sequence). Between the trimmed V and J ends, which lost 4 bases and 4 bases, there was a span of 10 bases. The CDR3 sequence is CASSSWADNEKLFF. The CDR3 DNA is TGTGCCAGCAGCTCCTGGGCCGATAATGAAAAACTGTTTTTT.

This clonotype was observed at least ten times. This rearrangement joins TRBV10-3 to TRBJ1-4; D may be TRBD1 (6 bases). Germline V gives CDR1 ENHRY, CDR2 SYGVKD. Trimming removed 2 bases at V and 4 bases at J, with 8 bases between. The length of the CDR3 is 14 residues. The chain's CDR3 is CAISETGSNEKLFF. The DNA of the CDR3 is TGTGCCATCAGTGAGACAGGGAGTAATGAAAAACTGTTTTTT.

This chain links TRBV20-1 with TRBJ1-4; D perhaps matches TRBD1 (6 bases). The CDR3 totals 15 residues. V was pared by 1 base and J by 1 base, with 10 bases between. From germline, CDR1 is DFQATT and CDR2 SNEGSKA (reference sequence). The chain's CDR3 is CSARVGAGTNEKLFF. The CDR3 DNA reads as TGCAGTGCTAGAGTGGGGGCGGGAACTAATGAAAAACTGTTTTTT.

This clonotype has a count of ten or more. The chain recombines TRBV6-5 with TRBJ2-3; D might be TRBD2 (5 bases). Germline V gives CDR1 MNHEY, CDR2 SVGAGI. Between the trimmed V and J ends, which lost 2 bases and 2 bases, there was a span of 11 bases. The CDR3 is made up of 15 amino acids. CDR3 DNA: TGTGCCAGCAGTTACAACGGACTTCTCACAGATACGCAGTATTTT. Translated, it gives CASSYNGLLTDTQYF.

Ten or more counts support this clonotype. CDR3 coding DNA: TGTGCCAGCAGCCAAGATGCCCGTTCCTACAATGAGCAGTTCTTC. Translating gives CASSQDARSYNEQFF. This chain links TRBV14 with TRBJ2-1; D is unclear. The CDR3 has 15 amino acids. Germline CDR1 and CDR2: SGHDN and FVKESK. The V end lost 0 bases, the J end lost 1 base, and 7 bases lay between the germline ends.

This clonotype was found many times. This chain links TRBV5-5 with TRBJ2-7; D gene uncertain. The CDR3 has 15 amino acids. The V gene's germline CDR1 is SGHKS and CDR2 YYEKEE (reference sequence). V lost 4 bases and J lost 0, with 14 bases in between. CDR3 region: CASSPLDISSYEQYF. The CDR3 nucleotides are TGTGCCAGCAGCCCGCTCGACATTAGCTCCTACGAGCAGTACTTC.

This clonotype was found a few times. The chain's CDR3 is CASSRDGPLTYEQYF. The CDR3 DNA follows: TGCGCCAGCAGCCGCGACGGGCCCCTTACCTACGAGCAGTACTTC. The V and J genes are TRBV5-1 and TRBJ2-7; D not resolved. V lost 4 bases, J lost 2 bases, and 16 bases lay in between. The CDR3 contains 15 residues. CDR1 is SGHRS, CDR2 YFSETQ, per germline.

This clonotype showed up just a few times. This chain uses TRBV5-1 with TRBJ2-2, with D unclear. Germline CDR1 and CDR2: SGHRS and YFSETQ. The CDR3 totals 14 residues. V lost 4 bases, J lost 3 bases, and 10 bases lay in between. CDR3 DNA sequence: TGCGCCAGCAGCCCGTCAAGCTACACCGGGGAGCTGTTTTTT. This encodes CASSPSSYTGELFF.

There are many counts of this clonotype. The CDR3 sequence: CASSPRSGAGGELFF. CDR3 sequence (DNA): TGTGCCAGCTCACCACGTTCTGGAGCAGGCGGGGAGCTGTTTTTT. The chain couples TRBV18 to TRBJ2-2; unclear D gene. Germline-derived CDR1 and CDR2 are KGHSH and LQKENI. The germline V and J ends were trimmed by 1 base and 7 bases, with 13 bases remaining between them. This CDR3 region has 15 residues.

This clonotype appeared many times. This sequence joins TRBV7-8 and TRBJ2-7; 11 nucleotides align to TRBD2. J gave up 5 bases and V 4 bases, and 10 bases lay outside the gene matches. CDR3 length equals 16 residues. Germline CDR1 reads SGHVS; CDR2 reads FQNEAQ. CDR3 nucleotides: TGTGCCAGCAGCTACCGACTAGCGGGATTGCGCAACGAGCAGTACTTC. It specifies CASSYRLAGLRNEQYF. Filled out from reference TRBV7-8 and TRBJ2-7, the complete variable domain reads GAGVSQSPRYKVAKRGQDVALRCDPISGHVSLFWYQQALGQGPEFLTYFQNEAQLDKSGLPSDRFFAERPEGSVSTLKIQRTQQEDSAVYLCASSYRLAGLRNEQYFGPGTRLTVT.

This clonotype was seen at least ten times. Compared with germline, one end of the junction differs, possibly owing to a read error. The chain uses TRBV20-1 and TRBJ2-4; no clear D gene. Germline V lookup: CDR1 DFQATT, CDR2 SNEGSKA (reference sequence). The CDR3 is made up of 12 amino acids. CDR3 loop: CSARDLGPSGHF. CDR3 nucleotides: TGCAGTGCTAGAGATCTTGGACCGTCTGGGCACTTC.

Concerning this clonotype: A clone one base away is much larger, so this may be a read error. The chain carries TRBV7-2 and TRBJ2-6; 9 bases are shared with TRBD1. Per germline, CDR1 SGHTA and CDR2 FQGNSA. CDR3 length: 17 residues. After removal of 5 bases from V and 0 bases from J, the junction contained 5 bases not matched to a gene. The CDR3 coding sequence is TGTACCAGCAGCCGACAGGGGGAAAGCTCTGGGGCCAACGTCCTGACTTTC. Translation: CTSSRQGESSGANVLTF.

The chain employs TRBV10-2 and TRBJ2-6; no definite D call. The CDR3 extends over 16 amino acids. In germline, CDR1 is WSHSY, CDR2 SAAADI. V was shortened by 0 bases and J by 2 bases, with 8 bases between the two germline ends. CDR3 sequence reads: CASSESRVPGANVLTF. The CDR3, as DNA: TGCGCCAGCAGTGAGTCTAGGGTACCTGGGGCCAACGTCCTGACTTTC.

J is TRBJ1-2 and V is TRBV27; D not certain. This CDR3 spans 13 amino acids. Germline lookup yields CDR1 MNHEY and CDR2 SMNVEV (reference sequence). The V gene lost 5 bases and the J gene lost 4 bases, with 11 bases spanning the gap. CDR3 sequence (DNA): TGTGCCAGCAGTCTGAGGGCCGGCTATGGCTACACCTTC. Its translation is CASSLRAGYGYTF.

This clonotype was counted between two and nine times. V gene TRBV4-2 combines with J gene TRBJ1-2; TRBD1 is a possible D gene (6 bases). There are 14 residues in the CDR3. From germline, CDR1 is LGHNA and CDR2 YNFKEQ. V lost 0 bases and J lost 5, with 10 bases in between. CDR3 protein: CASSQEGGTYGYTF. The CDR3, as DNA: TGTGCCAGCAGCCAAGAAGGGGGGACGTATGGCTACACCTTC.

This clonotype has at least ten counts. The chain carries TRBV2 and TRBJ1-4; TRBD1 matches at 7 bases. From germline, CDR1 is SNHLY and CDR2 FYNNEI. The CDR3 is 17 amino acids. V was pared by 5 bases and J by 11 bases, with 20 bases of the junction left unmatched. CDR3 protein: CASSTTPLWTGPEKLFF. In nucleotides, the CDR3 is TGTGCCAGCAGTACAACCCCCCTGTGGACAGGACCTGAGAAACTGTTTTTT.

This clonotype was recorded a few times. This rearrangement joins TRBV2 to TRBJ2-4, with TRBD1 matching over 8 bases. The CDR3 extends over 18 amino acids. The germline V gene has CDR1 SNHLY and CDR2 FYNNEI. Trimming at V came to 7 bases and at J to 0 bases, leaving 14 bases not matched to a gene. CDR3 amino acids: CASTGAGQGALAKNIQYF. CDR3 nucleotides: TGTGCCAGCACCGGAGCAGGACAGGGCGCCCTAGCCAAAAACATTCAGTACTTC.

The chain links TRBV18 to TRBJ2-1, with no clear D. Trimming cost V 6 bases and J 9 bases, with 15 bases left between them. The CDR3 sequence is 13 residues long. From germline, CDR1 is KGHSH and CDR2 LQKENI. The DNA for the CDR3 is TGTGCCAGCTCCCCGCTAAAGGATAGTGAGCAGTTCTTC. Amino acids: CASSPLKDSEQFF.

The chain couples TRBV2 to TRBJ1-1, with 7 bases that match TRBD1. CDR1 SNHLY and CDR2 FYNNEI come from the germline V gene. The J segment lost 2 bases and the V segment lost 4 bases, leaving 10 bases of the junction unmatched. The CDR3 is 16 residues long. CDR3 in amino acids: CASSGVGGVGNTEAFF. CDR3 sequence (DNA): TGTGCCAGCAGTGGGGTAGGGGGCGTCGGAAACACTGAAGCTTTCTTT.

This sequence joins TRBV7-2 and TRBJ2-5; D unresolved. This CDR3 is 11 amino acids long. V lost 5 bases to trimming and J lost 5 bases, with 6 bases between them. CDR1 and CDR2 from the germline V gene are SGHTA and FQGNSA. The CDR3 protein is CASSNTETQYF. CDR3 DNA sequence: TGTGCCAGCAGCAACACCGAGACCCAGTACTTC.

The table lists this clonotype with a few counts. The CDR3, as DNA: TGTGCCAGTAGTCTCCGACCCGGGACAGGAAGGGCCTCACCCCTCCACTTT. This encodes CASSLRPGTGRASPLHF. The V and J genes are TRBV19 and TRBJ1-6, with TRBD1 identical over 8 bases. CDR1 and CDR2 (germline): LNHDA, SQIVND (reference sequence). The CDR3 runs to 17 residues. The V and J ends lost 5 bases and 10 bases, in that order; junction bases with no gene match: 16.